The 20 T cell receptor beta chains listed next were all sequenced from one sample in a study of blood T cell repertoires in COVID-19. The repertoire was sequenced with immunoSEQ multiplex PCR; TCRdb's copy has only in-frame clones and lacks some. The data show hundreds of thousands of clones, about four fifths seen once. Sequencing input: peripheral blood. The receptors here all came from a woman at least 80 years old with COVID-19, enrolled during active disease.

A few counts support this clone. V and J are TRBV28 and TRBJ2-7; 7 bases are shared with TRBD2. The CDR3 extends over 15 amino acids. Germline V gene lookup returns CDR1 MDHEN and CDR2 SYDVKM. The V segment lost 6 bases and the J segment 7 bases; nucleotides outside the gene matches: 15. This CDR3 is CASRSGGSGSGEQYF. The CDR3 DNA reads TGTGCCAGCAGGTCTGGCGGGAGTGGCTCGGGGGAGCAGTACTTC.

This chain connects TRBV3-1 (or the pseudogene TRBV3-2) to TRBJ2-7, with 8 bases fitting TRBD2. The germline gives CDR1 LGHDT, CDR2 YNNKEL (reference sequence). This CDR3 comprises 14 residues. V dropped 4 bases and J dropped 4; count of bases not matched to a gene: 6. The CDR3 loop reads CASSLAAGEYEQYF. The CDR3 DNA sequence: TGTGCCAGCAGCCTAGCAGCGGGGGAATACGAGCAGTACTTC.

A few counts support this clone. V and J are TRBV5-1 and TRBJ2-1; D not certain. V shed 1 base and J shed 7 bases, with 3 bases lying between them. This CDR3 region has 11 residues. The germline V gene encodes CDR1 SGHRS and CDR2 YFSETQ. The CDR3 loop reads CASSLQNEQFF. CDR3 coding DNA: TGCGCCAGCAGCTTGCAAAATGAGCAGTTCTTC.

This chain connects TRBV5-6 to TRBJ1-1; D uncertain. Germline CDR1 reads SGHDT; CDR2 reads YYEEEE. Trimming pared 2 bases from V and 1 base from J, leaving 9 bases between. The CDR3 loop spans 14 amino acids. The chain's CDR3 is CASSFSSKNTEAFF. CDR3 in DNA: TGTGCCAGCAGCTTTTCCAGTAAGAACACTGAAGCTTTCTTT.

The sample holds one count of this clone. The V gene is TRBV5-1, the J gene TRBJ1-3; no clear D gene. The V gene lost 0 bases and the J gene lost 3 bases, with 13 bases spanning the gap. CDR1 is SGHRS and CDR2 is YFSETQ in the germline V gene. The CDR3 has 16 residues. Written as DNA, the CDR3 is TGCGCCAGCAGCTTGGGGCTGGACTGGAGTGGAAACACCATATATTTT. Protein: CASSLGLDWSGNTIYF.

The J gene is TRBJ2-2, the V gene TRBV24-1; 11 nucleotides agree with TRBD1. J gave up 4 bases and V 9 bases, and 3 bases lay outside the gene matches. CDR3 length: 14 residues. Looked up from germline, CDR1 is KGHDR and CDR2 is SFDVKD. This CDR3 reads CATRGTGGTGELFF. The CDR3 bases are TGTGCCACCCGCGGGACAGGGGGCACCGGGGAGCTGTTTTTT.

The CDR3 nucleotides are TGTGCCAGCTCACCACCGGGGGGGGCTGGGTACGAGCAGTACTTC. Its protein is CASSPPGGAGYEQYF. The J gene is TRBJ2-7, the V gene TRBV18; D is possibly TRBD2 (7 bases). Trimming stripped 0 bases from V and 4 bases from J, with 13 bases between. Germline assignment: CDR1 KGHSH and CDR2 LQKENI. CDR3 length: 15 residues.

The rearrangement links TRBV5-4 to TRBJ2-5, with 7 bases aligning to TRBD1. CDR3 length: 14 amino acids. The ends lost 4 bases at V and 4 bases at J; junction bases unmatched: 7. CDR1 and CDR2 from the germline V gene are SGHNT and YYREEE (reference sequence). This CDR3 reads CASSESTGRETQYF. The CDR3 DNA is TGTGCCAGCAGCGAGTCGACAGGGCGAGAGACCCAGTACTTC.

The chain combines TRBV9 with TRBJ1-5; D call uncertain. Deletions cut 4 bases from V and 1 base from J, with 12 bases between. Germline V CDR1 and CDR2: SGDLS, YYNGEE. The CDR3 extends over 15 amino acids. In DNA form, the CDR3 reads TGTGCCAGCAGCCCCGCGGGGAACAGCAATCAGCCCCAGCATTTT. This codes for CASSPAGNSNQPQHF.

V is TRBV28 and J is TRBJ1-6, with 7 positions matching TRBD1. The ends lost 6 bases at V and 7 bases at J; junction bases unmatched: 12. Germline values: CDR1 MDHEN, CDR2 SYDVKM. The CDR3 extends over 16 amino acids. This CDR3 reads CASREIGGAGNSPLHF. The CDR3 DNA is TGTGCCAGCAGAGAGATAGGGGGCGCGGGGAATTCACCCCTCCACTTT.

The rearrangement joins TRBV6-2 or TRBV6-3 to TRBJ1-3; perhaps TRBD1 as D (6 bases). V dropped 2 bases and J dropped 3 bases, with 11 bases sitting between them. The CDR3 runs 15 residues. Per germline, CDR1 MNHEY and CDR2 SVGEGT. The CDR3 sequence: CASSYTGTLGNTIYF. The CDR3 coding sequence is TGTGCCAGCAGTTACACCGGGACACTTGGAAACACCATATATTTT.

The J gene is TRBJ1-1, the V gene TRBV29-1; D may be TRBD1 (6 bases). The CDR3 contains 16 residues. The germline gives CDR1 SQVTM, CDR2 ANQGSEA. V lost 5 bases, J lost 2 bases, and 21 bases lay in between. The CDR3 DNA reads as TGCAGCGTTAGCCGGGGGGCAATTAAGGGTAACACTGAAGCTTTCTTT. Protein product: CSVSRGAIKGNTEAFF.

V and J are TRBV12-5 and TRBJ2-2; 7 nucleotides align to TRBD1. This CDR3 has 15 residues. The trim removed 5 bases at V and 6 bases at J, leaving 9 bases unmatched. Germline CDR1 LGHNT, CDR2 FRNRAP. The CDR3: CASGGGQASSGELFF. CDR3 DNA: TGTGCTAGTGGTGGCGGACAGGCATCCTCCGGGGAGCTGTTTTTT.

The rearrangement links TRBV5-1 to TRBJ2-5; D perhaps matches TRBD2 (6 bases). Germline V gene lookup returns CDR1 SGHRS and CDR2 YFSETQ. The CDR3 runs to 14 residues. The V and J ends lost 4 bases and 5 bases respectively, with 15 bases between them. The CDR3 protein is CASSAGGPRETQYF. The CDR3 DNA reads TGCGCCAGCAGCGCTGGAGGGCCCCGGGAGACCCAGTACTTC.

Here the CDR3 DNA reads TGTGCCAGTAACAGGGAGAATTCACCCCTCCACTTT. Translation gives CASNRENSPLHF. V and J are TRBV19 and TRBJ1-6; possibly TRBD1 for D (6 bases). Germline CDR1 and CDR2: LNHDA and SQIVND (reference sequence). V dropped 7 bases and J dropped 7 bases, with 8 bases sitting between them. The CDR3 runs to 12 residues.

The chain uses TRBV6-5 and TRBJ2-2; 13 bases agree with TRBD2. The CDR3 consists of 15 residues. J gave up 6 bases and V 5 bases, and 3 bases lay outside the gene matches. CDR1 is MNHEY, CDR2 SVGAGI, per germline. CDR3 nucleotide sequence: TGTGCCAGCAGTCGGACTAGCGGGGGACCCGGGGAGCTGTTTTTT. Its translation: CASSRTSGGPGELFF.

The chain joins TRBV5-1 to TRBJ2-7; 8 bases line up with TRBD1. Germline loops: CDR1 SGHRS, CDR2 YFSETQ. CDR3 length equals 16 residues. J lost 0 bases, V lost 3 bases, and 8 bases had no gene match. For the CDR3, the DNA is TGCGCCAGCAGCTCCTCCCCCGGGACAGGCTCCTACGAGCAGTACTTC. Translated, it gives CASSSSPGTGSYEQYF. Combining the CDR3 with reference TRBV5-1 and TRBJ2-7 gives the whole variable domain KAGVTQTPRYLIKTRGQQVTLSCSPISGHRSVSWYQQTPGQGLQFLFEYFSETQRNKGNFPGRFSGRQFSNSRSEMNVSTLELGDSALYLCASSSSPGTGSYEQYFGPGTRLTVT.

This clone was counted once. The CDR3 DNA follows: TGTGCCAGCAATGGACAGGGGGACACCGGGGAGCTGTTTTTT. This sequence encodes CASNGQGDTGELFF. The genes are TRBV2 and TRBJ2-2, with 10 nucleotides matching TRBD1. Trimming took 7 bases from V and 3 from J; bases not matched to a gene: 2. The CDR3 is 14 amino acids. Germline lookup yields CDR1 SNHLY and CDR2 FYNNEI.

In its sample, this clone was seen a few times. This chain connects TRBV19 to TRBJ2-3, with D unresolved. The length of the CDR3 is 11 residues. CDR1 is LNHDA and CDR2 is SQIVND in the germline V gene (reference sequence). V was pared by 3 bases and J by 5 bases, with 3 bases between. CDR3 in amino acids: CASSIGDTQYF. CDR3 sequence (DNA): TGTGCCAGTAGTATCGGAGATACGCAGTATTTT.

CDR3 residues: CASSLLRGNEQYF. CDR3 in DNA: TGCGCCAGCAGCCTCCTTCGGGGGAACGAGCAGTACTTC. The chain recombines TRBV5-1 with TRBJ2-7; tentatively, D is TRBD2 (6 bases). Germline CDR1 SGHRS, CDR2 YFSETQ. V was cut by 4 bases and J by 5 bases, with 13 bases left in between. CDR3 length: 13 amino acids.